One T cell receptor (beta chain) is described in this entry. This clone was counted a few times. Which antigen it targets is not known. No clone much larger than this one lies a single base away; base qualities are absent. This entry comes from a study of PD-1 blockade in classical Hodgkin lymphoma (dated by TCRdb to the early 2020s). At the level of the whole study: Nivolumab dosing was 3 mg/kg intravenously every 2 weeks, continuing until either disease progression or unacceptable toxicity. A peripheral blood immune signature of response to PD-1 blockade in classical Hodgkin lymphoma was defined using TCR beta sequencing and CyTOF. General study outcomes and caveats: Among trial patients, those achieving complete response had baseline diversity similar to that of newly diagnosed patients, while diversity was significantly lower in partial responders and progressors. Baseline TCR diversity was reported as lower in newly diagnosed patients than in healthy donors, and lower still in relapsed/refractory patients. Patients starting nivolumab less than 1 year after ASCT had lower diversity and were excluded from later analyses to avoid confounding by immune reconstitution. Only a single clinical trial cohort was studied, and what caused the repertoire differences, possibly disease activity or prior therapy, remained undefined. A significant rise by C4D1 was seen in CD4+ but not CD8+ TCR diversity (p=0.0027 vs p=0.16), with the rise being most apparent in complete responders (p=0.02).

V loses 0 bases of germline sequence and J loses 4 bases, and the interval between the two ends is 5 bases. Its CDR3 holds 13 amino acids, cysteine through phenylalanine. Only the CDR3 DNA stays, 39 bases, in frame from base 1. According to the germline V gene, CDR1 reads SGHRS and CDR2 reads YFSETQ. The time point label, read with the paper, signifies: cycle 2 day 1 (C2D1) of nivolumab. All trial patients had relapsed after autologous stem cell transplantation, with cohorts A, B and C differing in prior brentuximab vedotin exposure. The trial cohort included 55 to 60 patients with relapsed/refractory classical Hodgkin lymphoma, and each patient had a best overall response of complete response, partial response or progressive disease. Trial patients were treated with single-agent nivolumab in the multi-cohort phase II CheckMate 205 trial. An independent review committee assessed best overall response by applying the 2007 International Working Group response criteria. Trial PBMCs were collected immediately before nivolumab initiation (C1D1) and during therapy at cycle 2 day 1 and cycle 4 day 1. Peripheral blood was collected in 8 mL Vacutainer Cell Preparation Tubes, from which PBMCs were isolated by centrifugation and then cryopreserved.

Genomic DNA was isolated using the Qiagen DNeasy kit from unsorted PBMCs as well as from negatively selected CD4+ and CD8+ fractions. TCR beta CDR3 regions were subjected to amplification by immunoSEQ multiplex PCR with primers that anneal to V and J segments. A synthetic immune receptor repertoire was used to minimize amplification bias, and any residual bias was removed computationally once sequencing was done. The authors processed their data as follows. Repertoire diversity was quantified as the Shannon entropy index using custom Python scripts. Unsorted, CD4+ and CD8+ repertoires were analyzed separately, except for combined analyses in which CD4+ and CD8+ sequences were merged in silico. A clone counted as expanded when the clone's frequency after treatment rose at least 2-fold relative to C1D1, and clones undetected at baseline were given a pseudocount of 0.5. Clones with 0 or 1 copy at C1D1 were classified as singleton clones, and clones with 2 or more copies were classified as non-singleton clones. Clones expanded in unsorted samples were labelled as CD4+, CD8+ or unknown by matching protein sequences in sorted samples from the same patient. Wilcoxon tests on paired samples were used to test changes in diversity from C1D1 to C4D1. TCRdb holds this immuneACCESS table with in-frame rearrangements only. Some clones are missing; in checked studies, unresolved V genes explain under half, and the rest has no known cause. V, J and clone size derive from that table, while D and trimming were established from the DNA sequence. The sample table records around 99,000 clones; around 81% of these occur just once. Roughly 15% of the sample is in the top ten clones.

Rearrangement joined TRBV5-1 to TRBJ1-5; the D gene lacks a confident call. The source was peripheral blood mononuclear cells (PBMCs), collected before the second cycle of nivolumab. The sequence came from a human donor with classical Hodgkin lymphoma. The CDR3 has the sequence CASSLGANQPQHF. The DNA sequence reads TGCGCCAGCAGCTTGGGGGCTAATCAGCCCCAGCATTTT.